The 20 T cell receptor beta chains below all came from one sample that was sequenced in a study of CD4 T cells in relation to SARS-CoV-2 and coronaviruses. Using immunoSEQ multiplex PCR, the repertoire was profiled, and TCRdb retains in-frame clones only, with some absent. The sample lists 41,000 or so clones; approximately 87% were seen once. These TCRs' antigens remain unknown. Sequenced material: naive CD4+ T cells from PBMCs, cultured in vitro. Subset given: naive CD4+ T cells isolated by negative enrichment. These receptors were collected from an adult with COVID-19.

The V call is TRBV5-1, the J call TRBJ2-1; 8 nucleotides agree with TRBD2. This CDR3 spans 16 amino acids. V was pared by 0 bases and J by 4 bases, with 6 bases of the junction left unmatched. Germline V gives CDR1 SGHRS, CDR2 YFSETQ. DNA for the CDR3: TGCGCCAGCAGCTTGGCCAGCGGGAGTCAGTACAATGAGCAGTTCTTC. Its translation is CASSLASGSQYNEQFF.

This clone was seen a single time. This chain links TRBV11-1 with TRBJ1-1, with D possibly TRBD1 on 6 matching bases. The germline CDR1 and CDR2 sequences are SGHAT and FQDESV (reference sequence). Between the trimmed V and J ends, which lost 2 bases and 6 bases, there was a span of 10 bases. CDR3 length equals 13 residues. The CDR3 DNA sequence: TGTGCCAGCAGCTTATCCGGGGGCCCTGAAGCTTTCTTT. It codes for CASSLSGGPEAFF.

The CDR3 coding sequence is TGTGCCAGTACCCCTAGCGGGACGCTATTTTCAGATACGCAGTATTTT. It is translated as CASTPSGTLFSDTQYF. J is TRBJ2-3 and V is TRBV19, with 9 bases lining up with TRBD2. The J segment lost 4 bases and the V segment lost 7 bases, leaving 12 bases of the junction unmatched. Looked up from germline, CDR1 is LNHDA and CDR2 is SQIVND (reference sequence). This CDR3 comprises 16 residues.

The chain joins TRBV5-1 to TRBJ2-7, with 9 bases that match TRBD1. The CDR3 is 14 amino acids. V trimming: 4 bases; J trimming: 5 bases; junction bases outside the gene matches: 7. The V gene's germline CDR1 is SGHRS and CDR2 YFSETQ. The CDR3 region is CASSRGDRDHEQYF. The CDR3 DNA sequence: TGCGCCAGCAGCAGAGGGGACAGGGACCACGAGCAGTACTTC.

This clone was counted once. The V and J genes are TRBV5-1 and TRBJ2-5; D is uncertain. The germline V gene has CDR1 SGHRS and CDR2 YFSETQ. The ends were cut back, 6 bases at V and 1 base at J, with 13 bases in the middle. The CDR3 extends over 14 amino acids. For the CDR3, the DNA is TGCGCCAGCAACTCGGAGTATGCCCAAGAGACCCAGTACTTC. It encodes CASNSEYAQETQYF.

The rearrangement uses TRBV28 and TRBJ2-5; D unclear. Germline-derived CDR1 and CDR2 are MDHEN and SYDVKM. V was shortened by 6 bases and J by 0 bases, with 5 bases between the two germline ends. The CDR3 sequence is 12 residues long. CDR3 DNA: TGTGCCAGCAGGATAAACCAAGAGACCCAGTACTTC. Protein: CASRINQETQYF.

This rearrangement joins TRBV28 to TRBJ2-7, with D unclear. Germline CDR1 is MDHEN and CDR2 is SYDVKM. CDR3 size: 14 residues. V was clipped by 7 bases and J by 0 bases, with 13 bases between them. The CDR3 loop reads CASISDPSSYEQYF. CDR3 in DNA: TGTGCCAGCATTTCGGATCCGAGCTCCTACGAGCAGTACTTC.

V and J are TRBV9 and TRBJ2-5; TRBD2 agrees at 8 bases. V lost 2 bases to trimming and J lost 5 bases; unmatched junction nucleotides: 17. This CDR3 spans 18 amino acids. The germline CDR1 and CDR2 sequences are SGDLS and YYNGEE. In DNA, the CDR3 is TGTGCCAGCAGCGTCACCACCTCCCCGGGTAGCGGGGACGAGACCCAGTACTTC. It specifies CASSVTTSPGSGDETQYF.

This clone turned up a few times. The chain joins TRBV9 to TRBJ2-1; TRBD2 matches at 12 bases. The J segment lost 5 bases and the V segment lost 2 bases, leaving 2 bases of the junction unmatched. The CDR3 is 15 amino acids. CDR1 and CDR2 from the germline V gene are SGDLS and YYNGEE. DNA for the CDR3: TGTGCCAGCAGCGTGACTAGCGGGAGTCACAATGAGCAGTTCTTC. Residues: CASSVTSGSHNEQFF.

This clone occurred a few times. The V call is TRBV2, the J call TRBJ1-1; maybe TRBD1 (6 bases). Trimming stripped 6 bases from V and 3 bases from J, with 14 bases between. This CDR3 has 14 residues. CDR1 is SNHLY and CDR2 is FYNNEI in the germline V gene. This CDR3 is CASRLGGPDTEAFF. As DNA, the CDR3 is TGTGCCAGCAGGCTCGGGGGGCCAGACACTGAAGCTTTCTTT.

This clone came up once. The chain uses TRBV6-5 and TRBJ2-5; D may be TRBD2 (6 bases). Germline loops: CDR1 MNHEY, CDR2 SVGAGI. With 5 bases removed from V and 7 bases from J, the gap between germline ends came to 8 bases. This CDR3 region has 11 residues. The CDR3 protein is CASSIGRTQYF. The CDR3 DNA is TGTGCCAGCAGTATCGGGAGGACCCAGTACTTC.

The chain recombines TRBV14 with TRBJ2-7, with 14 bases lining up with TRBD2. V trimming: 3 bases; J trimming: 2 bases; junction bases outside the gene matches: 0. The germline gives CDR1 SGHDN, CDR2 FVKESK. CDR3 length equals 15 residues. In nucleotides, the CDR3 is TGTGCCAGCAGCCAGGGACTAGCGGGAGCCTACGAGCAGTACTTC. The encoded protein is CASSQGLAGAYEQYF.

V usage is TRBV28 and J usage is TRBJ2-7; 8 bases are a match to TRBD2. CDR1 and CDR2 (germline): MDHEN, SYDVKM. CDR3 size: 15 residues. The V gene end was trimmed by 6 bases and the J gene end by 3 bases; junction bases not matched to a gene: 10. CDR3 DNA sequence: TGTGCCAGCAGCGACTTAGCGGGACTCGTCTACGAGCAGTACTTC. Its protein product is CASSDLAGLVYEQYF.

The chain recombines TRBV9 with TRBJ2-5; 11 positions agree with TRBD2. The CDR3 spans 14 residues. J gave up 4 bases and V 4 bases, and 3 bases lay outside the gene matches. Germline V gives CDR1 SGDLS, CDR2 YYNGEE. CDR3 loop: CASSPLAGGETQYF. The CDR3 bases are TGTGCCAGCAGCCCCCTAGCGGGAGGAGAGACCCAGTACTTC.

V usage is TRBV21-1 and J usage is TRBJ2-1; the table names TRBD2, a call not compared with the DNA. TRBV21-1 is termed a pseudogene. The length of the CDR3 is 18 residues. DNA for the CDR3: TGTGCCAGCAGCAAAAAATTGAATCGCGGGAGCTCCTACAATGAGCAGTTCTTC. Protein: CASSKKLNRGSSYNEQFF.

V is TRBV18 and J is TRBJ1-2; D call uncertain. V lost 3 bases and J lost 2, with 16 bases in between. This CDR3 has 16 residues. Germline CDR1 and CDR2: KGHSH and LQKENI. The CDR3 is CASSPLKGPLNYGYTF. The CDR3 nucleotides are TGTGCCAGCTCACCGCTAAAGGGCCCACTAAACTATGGCTACACCTTC.

The rearrangement uses TRBV5-1 and TRBJ2-7, with 7 bases that match TRBD1. The CDR3 is 17 residues long. Germline CDR1 reads SGHRS; CDR2 reads YFSETQ. The J segment lost 9 bases and the V segment lost 2 bases, leaving 20 bases of the junction unmatched. CDR3 sequence: CASSFLPRTGQVLGQYF. CDR3 coding DNA: TGCGCCAGCAGCTTCCTGCCCCGGACAGGTCAGGTTCTTGGGCAGTACTTC.

This chain links TRBV18 with TRBJ1-4, with D uncertain. In germline, CDR1 is KGHSH, CDR2 LQKENI. This CDR3 contains 11 residues. V dropped 5 bases and J dropped 3 bases, with 1 base sitting between them. The CDR3 loop is CASSSNEKLFF. CDR3 sequence (DNA): TGTGCCAGCTCATCTAATGAAAAACTGTTTTTT. The full variable domain, its missing parts supplied by reference TRBV18 and TRBJ1-4, is NAGVMQNPRHLVRRRGQEARLRCSPMKGHSHVYWYRQLPEEGLKFMVYLQKENIIDESGMPKERFSAEFPKEGPSILRIQQVVRGDSAAYFCASSSNEKLFFGSGTQLSVL.

The chain couples TRBV19 to TRBJ1-6; TRBD1 matches at 10 bases. Trimming took 5 bases from V and 6 from J; bases not matched to a gene: 4. The CDR3 covers 15 residues. CDR1 and CDR2 (germline): LNHDA, SQIVND (reference sequence). The CDR3 sequence: CASSLGTGVNSPLHF. CDR3 bases: TGTGCCAGTAGTCTCGGGACAGGGGTTAATTCACCCCTCCACTTT.

This clone was seen a handful of times. The J gene is TRBJ2-7, the V gene TRBV3-1 (or the pseudogene TRBV3-2); the D gene is possibly TRBD1 (5 bases). This CDR3 has 19 amino acids. From germline, CDR1 is LGHDT and CDR2 YNNKEL (reference sequence). The germline V and J ends were trimmed by 0 bases and 2 bases, with 23 bases remaining between them. This CDR3 reads CASSQDWSPVAGMTYEQYF. The CDR3 nucleotides are TGTGCCAGCAGCCAAGATTGGTCCCCGGTTGCAGGGATGACCTACGAGCAGTACTTC.